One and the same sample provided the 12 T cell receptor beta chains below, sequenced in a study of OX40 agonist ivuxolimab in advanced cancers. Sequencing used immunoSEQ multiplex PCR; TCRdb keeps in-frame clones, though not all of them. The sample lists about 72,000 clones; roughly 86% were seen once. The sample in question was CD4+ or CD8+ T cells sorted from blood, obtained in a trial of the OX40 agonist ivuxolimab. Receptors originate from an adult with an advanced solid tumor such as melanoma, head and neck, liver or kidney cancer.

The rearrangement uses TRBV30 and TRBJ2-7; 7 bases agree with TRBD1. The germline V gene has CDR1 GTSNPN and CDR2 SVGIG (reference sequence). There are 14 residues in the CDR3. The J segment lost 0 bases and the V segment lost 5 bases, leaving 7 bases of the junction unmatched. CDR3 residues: CAWGGQVASYEQYF. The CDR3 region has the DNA TGTGCCTGGGGAGGACAGGTTGCCTCCTACGAGCAGTACTTC.

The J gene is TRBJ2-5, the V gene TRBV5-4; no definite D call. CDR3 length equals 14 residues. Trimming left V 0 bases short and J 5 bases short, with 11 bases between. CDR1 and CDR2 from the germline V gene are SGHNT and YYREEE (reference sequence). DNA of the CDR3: TGTGCCAGCAGCTTGGCGGCCTTGGAGGAGACCCAGTACTTC. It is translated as CASSLAALEETQYF.

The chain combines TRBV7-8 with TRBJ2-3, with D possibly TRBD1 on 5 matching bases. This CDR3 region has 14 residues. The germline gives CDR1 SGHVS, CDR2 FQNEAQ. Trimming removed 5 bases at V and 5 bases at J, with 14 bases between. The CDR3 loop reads CASSPEETGDTQYF. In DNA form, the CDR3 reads TGTGCCAGCAGCCCTGAGGAAACAGGAGATACGCAGTATTTT.

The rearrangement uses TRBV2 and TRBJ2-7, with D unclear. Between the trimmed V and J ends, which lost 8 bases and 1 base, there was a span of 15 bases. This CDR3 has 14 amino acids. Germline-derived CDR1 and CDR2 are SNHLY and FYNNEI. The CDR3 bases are TGTGCCAGCCATCCAGACGGTGAATCCTACGAGCAGTACTTC. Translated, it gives CASHPDGESYEQYF.

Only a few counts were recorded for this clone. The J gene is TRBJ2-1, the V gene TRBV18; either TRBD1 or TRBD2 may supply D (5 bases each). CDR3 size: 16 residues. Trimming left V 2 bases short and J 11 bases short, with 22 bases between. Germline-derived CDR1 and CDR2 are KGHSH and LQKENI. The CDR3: CASSPSWDDVWVKQFF. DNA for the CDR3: TGTGCCAGCTCACCATCTTGGGACGATGTGTGGGTAAAGCAGTTCTTC.

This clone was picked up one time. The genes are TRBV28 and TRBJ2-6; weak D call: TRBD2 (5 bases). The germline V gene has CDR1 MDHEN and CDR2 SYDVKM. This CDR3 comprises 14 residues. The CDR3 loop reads CASLDYTGANVLTF. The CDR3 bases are TGTGCTTCCCTTGACTATACTGGGGCCAACGTCCTGACTTTC.

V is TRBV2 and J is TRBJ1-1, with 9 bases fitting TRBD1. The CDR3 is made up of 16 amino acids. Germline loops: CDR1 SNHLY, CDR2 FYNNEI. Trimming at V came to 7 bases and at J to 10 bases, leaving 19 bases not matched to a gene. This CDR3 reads CASKLPLDRGKAVAFF. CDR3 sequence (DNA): TGTGCCAGCAAACTCCCCCTGGACAGGGGTAAGGCGGTAGCTTTCTTT.

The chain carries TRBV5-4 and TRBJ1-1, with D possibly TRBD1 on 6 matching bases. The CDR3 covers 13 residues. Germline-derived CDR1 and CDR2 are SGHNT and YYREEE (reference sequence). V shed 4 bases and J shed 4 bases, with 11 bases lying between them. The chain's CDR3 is CASSPRDITEAFF. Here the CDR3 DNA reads TGTGCCAGCAGCCCAAGGGACATCACTGAAGCTTTCTTT.

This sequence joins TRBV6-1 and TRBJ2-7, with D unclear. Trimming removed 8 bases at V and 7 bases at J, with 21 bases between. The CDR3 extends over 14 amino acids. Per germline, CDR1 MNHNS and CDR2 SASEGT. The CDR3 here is CASLIAYQASEQYF. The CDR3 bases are TGTGCCAGCCTAATCGCTTACCAGGCTAGTGAGCAGTACTTC.

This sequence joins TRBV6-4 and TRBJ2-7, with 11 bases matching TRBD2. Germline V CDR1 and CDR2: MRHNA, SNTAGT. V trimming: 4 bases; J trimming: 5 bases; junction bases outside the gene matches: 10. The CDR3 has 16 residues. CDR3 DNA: TGTGCCAGCAGTGTCGAGGCGGTAGCGGGAGGGCACGAGCAGTACTTC. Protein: CASSVEAVAGGHEQYF.

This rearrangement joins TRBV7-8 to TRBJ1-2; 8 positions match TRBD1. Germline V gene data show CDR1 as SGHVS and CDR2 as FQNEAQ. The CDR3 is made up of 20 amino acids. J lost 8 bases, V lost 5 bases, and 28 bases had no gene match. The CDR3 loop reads CASSPFPRQKSRGRGNGYTF. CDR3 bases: TGTGCCAGCAGCCCTTTCCCACGCCAAAAAAGCAGGGGGCGAGGAAACGGCTACACCTTC.

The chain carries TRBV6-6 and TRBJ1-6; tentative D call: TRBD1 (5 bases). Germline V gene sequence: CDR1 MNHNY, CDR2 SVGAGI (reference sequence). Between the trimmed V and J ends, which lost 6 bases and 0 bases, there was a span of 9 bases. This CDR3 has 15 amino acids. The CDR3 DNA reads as TGTGCCAGCAGGGTTAGGGGCTCCTATAATTCACCCCTCCACTTT. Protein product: CASRVRGSYNSPLHF.